The next 17 T cell receptor beta chains were all read from a single sample in a study of OX40 agonist ivuxolimab in advanced cancers. Clones were sequenced by immunoSEQ multiplex PCR, and TCRdb holds only the in-frame ones, with some missing. The sample holds some 100,000 clones, 90% seen once. The material was CD4+ or CD8+ T cells sorted from blood, obtained in a trial of the OX40 agonist ivuxolimab. Every receptor here comes from an adult with an advanced solid tumor such as melanoma, head and neck, liver or kidney cancer.

The chain couples TRBV28 to TRBJ2-2; TRBD1 or TRBD2 may be the D gene (5 bases each). V lost 8 bases and J 4 bases, leaving 20 bases between the germline ends. From germline, CDR1 is MDHEN and CDR2 SYDVKM. This CDR3 spans 16 amino acids. CDR3 loop: CASLDRDGIPTGELFF. CDR3 nucleotide sequence: TGTGCCAGCCTCGACCGGGACGGGATCCCCACCGGGGAGCTGTTTTTT.

CDR3: CAISDRLAYEQYF. For the CDR3, the DNA is TGTGCCATCAGTGATAGGCTTGCCTACGAGCAGTACTTC. The chain couples TRBV10-3 to TRBJ2-7; no clear D. The CDR3 extends over 13 amino acids. The V end lost 3 bases, the J end lost 2 bases, and 8 bases lay between the germline ends. Germline V gene lookup returns CDR1 ENHRY and CDR2 SYGVKD.

This sequence joins TRBV10-1 and TRBJ2-7; 8 nucleotides agree with TRBD2. The V and J ends lost 0 bases and 2 bases, in that order; junction bases with no gene match: 6. CDR1 is WNHNN, CDR2 SYGVQD, per germline (reference sequence). The CDR3 contains 16 residues. CDR3 nucleotides: TGCGCCAGCAGTGAGTCGGGAGTAGCGGGAACCTACGAGCAGTACTTC. It translates to CASSESGVAGTYEQYF.

The chain links TRBV19 to TRBJ1-2, with D possibly matching TRBD1 (6 bases). In germline, CDR1 is LNHDA, CDR2 SQIVND (reference sequence). This CDR3 is 14 amino acids long. V gave up 3 bases and J gave up 3 bases, with 11 bases separating them. The CDR3 reads CASSINRVDYGYTF. CDR3 sequence (DNA): TGTGCCAGTAGTATCAACAGGGTCGACTATGGCTACACCTTC.

J is TRBJ2-7 and V is TRBV5-1; 9 nucleotides align to TRBD1. CDR1 and CDR2 (germline): SGHRS, YFSETQ. V lost 1 base and J lost 8; bases outside the gene matches: 22. The length of the CDR3 is 19 residues. CDR3 protein: CASSLTGQGTTGTLRKQYF. The CDR3 nucleotides read TGCGCCAGCAGCTTGACGGGACAGGGCACGACGGGAACCTTACGGAAGCAGTACTTC.

The chain carries TRBV5-6 and TRBJ2-3, with unresolved D. From germline, CDR1 is SGHDT and CDR2 YYEEEE. This CDR3 region has 14 residues. Trimming took off 0 bases at V and 2 bases at J, with 7 bases between the two ends. As DNA, the CDR3 is TGTGCCAGCAGCTTGGTTTACTCCACAGATACGCAGTATTTT. As protein: CASSLVYSTDTQYF.

The J gene is TRBJ2-1, the V gene TRBV27, with 7 bases that match TRBD2. Trimming took 3 bases from V and 7 from J; bases not matched to a gene: 12. This CDR3 contains 16 residues. From germline, CDR1 is MNHEY and CDR2 SMNVEV (reference sequence). Written as DNA, the CDR3 is TGTGCCAGCAGTTTGGGGGGAGGGCCGAAGTTTAATGAGCAGTTCTTC. Translated, it gives CASSLGGGPKFNEQFF.

This chain connects TRBV28 to TRBJ2-7; 8 bases line up with TRBD2. The CDR3 has 13 amino acids. CDR1 and CDR2 (germline): MDHEN, SYDVKM. Unmatched junction bases numbered 4, after V lost 5 bases and J lost 4 bases. In nucleotides, the CDR3 is TGTGCCAGCAGTGCGGGGGGAAGTTACGAGCAGTACTTC. This gives the protein CASSAGGSYEQYF.

The rearrangement links TRBV25-1 to TRBJ2-5; D call uncertain. Germline loops: CDR1 MGHDK, CDR2 SYGVNS. V lost 2 bases to trimming and J lost 4 bases, with 14 bases between them. The CDR3 has 15 residues. The CDR3 loop reads CASSEPSAVGETQYF. For the CDR3, the DNA is TGTGCCAGCAGTGAACCGAGTGCGGTCGGAGAGACCCAGTACTTC.

V usage is TRBV7-3 and J usage is TRBJ2-5; D is perhaps TRBD1 or TRBD2 (5 bases each). Trimming took off 5 bases at V and 1 base at J, with 20 bases between the two ends. Looked up from germline, CDR1 is SGHTA and CDR2 is FQGTGA. This CDR3 has 17 amino acids. CDR3 residues: CASSPWAGPRGQETQYF. The CDR3 nucleotides read TGTGCCAGCAGCCCCTGGGCGGGCCCGAGGGGCCAAGAGACCCAGTACTTC.

The chain combines TRBV19 with TRBJ2-7, with a possible D match to TRBD2 (7 bases). The V end lost 4 bases, the J end lost 6 bases, and 19 bases lay between the germline ends. This CDR3 contains 15 residues. CDR1 LNHDA and CDR2 SQIVND come from the germline V gene (reference sequence). Here the CDR3 reads CASSTPTRGQGEQYF. The CDR3 DNA follows: TGTGCCAGTAGTACCCCCACGCGGGGGCAGGGCGAGCAGTACTTC.

The chain combines TRBV10-3 with TRBJ1-2, with no clear D. Germline V gene data show CDR1 as ENHRY and CDR2 as SYGVKD. The CDR3 is 14 residues long. V was cut by 4 bases and J by 10 bases, with 19 bases left in between. The CDR3: CAISASPGSQHYTF. The CDR3 bases are TGTGCCATCAGTGCCTCGCCGGGCAGTCAACACTACACCTTC.

The J gene is TRBJ2-2, the V gene TRBV19; TRBD1 might be the D (5 bases). Trimming took 7 bases from V and 5 from J, leaving 11 bases between them. The CDR3 is 13 residues long. Per germline, CDR1 LNHDA and CDR2 SQIVND (reference sequence). The CDR3 spells CASKGEQTGELFF. As DNA, the CDR3 is TGTGCCAGTAAAGGGGAACAGACCGGGGAGCTGTTTTTT.

The V call is TRBV6-6, the J call TRBJ1-5, with D perhaps TRBD1 (5 bases). V was trimmed by 8 bases and J by 3 bases, leaving 17 bases between them. Germline-derived CDR1 and CDR2 are MNHNY and SVGAGI (reference sequence). There are 15 residues in the CDR3. The CDR3 nucleotides read TGTGCCAGCCAAAAGACTGGGGGGGTCAATCAGCCCCAGCATTTT. It yields the protein CASQKTGGVNQPQHF.

The rearrangement uses TRBV7-8 and TRBJ2-5; 9 positions match TRBD1. The CDR3 has 17 amino acids. Trimming removed 4 bases from V and 0 bases from J; junction bases left unmatched: 9. CDR1 and CDR2 from the germline V gene are SGHVS and FQNEAQ. The CDR3 here is CASSSPPGQGNQETQYF. The CDR3, as DNA: TGTGCCAGCAGCTCGCCACCGGGACAGGGTAACCAAGAGACCCAGTACTTC.

The V gene is TRBV18, the J gene TRBJ2-7; 7 nucleotides agree with TRBD1. The junction had 8 bases not matched to a gene; V was cut back by 1 base and J by 5 bases. This CDR3 is 15 amino acids long. In germline, CDR1 is KGHSH, CDR2 LQKENI. CDR3 sequence: CASSPLDRAPNEQYF. The CDR3 coding sequence is TGTGCCAGCTCACCACTAGACAGGGCACCTAACGAGCAGTACTTC.

The CDR3 nucleotides read TGCGCCAGCAGCCGAGACAGGGGGGGTACGGAAAAACTGTTTTTT. It translates to CASSRDRGGTEKLFF. This sequence joins TRBV4-1 and TRBJ1-4, with TRBD1 matching 9 bases. Trimming at V came to 4 bases and at J to 8 bases, leaving 8 bases not matched to a gene. The CDR3 spans 15 residues. CDR1 and CDR2 from the germline V gene are MGHRA and YSYEKL.